The present T cell receptor (beta chain) was sequenced within a study of T cell responses to AZD1222 COVID-19 vaccine. Points from the study as a whole: Donors skewed white British and female; clonal diversity was possibly underestimated. Nearly half of spike-specific TCRs reportedly target variant regions that are unmutated in the B.1.351 and B.1.1.7 variants. Only a handful of AZD1222 recipients were seropositive at baseline.

Second doses at about 4 or about 12 weeks were pooled. The protocol was immunoSEQ multiplex PCR, while the TCRdb copy is restricted to in-frame clones and leaves out a portion. The sample has under 150,000 clones, 70% to 85% seen once. The sample holds many counts of this clone. Its antigen is unknown. Source: peripheral blood, taken 28 days after the second AZD1222 dose. This clonotype was sampled from an adult who received the AZD1222 COVID-19 vaccine.

CDR3 sequence reads: CASSLEGTVNSNQPQHF. The CDR3 DNA sequence: TGTGCCAGCAGCTTAGAAGGGACAGTCAATAGCAATCAGCCCCAGCATTTT. The rearrangement links TRBV7-8 to TRBJ1-5; 7 bases map to TRBD1. The V and J ends lost 1 base and 0 bases, in that order; junction bases with no gene match: 6. CDR1 is SGHVS, CDR2 FQNEAQ, per germline. The CDR3 consists of 17 residues.